These 8 T cell receptor beta chains share one sample of origin, sequenced in a study of memory CD4+ T cells and cytomegalovirus serostatus (dated by TCRdb to the late 2010s). Library preparation used the immunoSEQ multiplex PCR assay. This is the immuneACCESS table as TCRdb keeps it, with only in-frame sequences that have V and J called. A part of the clones is gone; compared with another copy, unresolved V genes explain less than half, and the rest is unexplained. The sample table holds about 80,000 clones, of which 80% were seen once. Around 0.8% of the sample is held by the ten biggest clonotypes. Single viable CD3+CD4+CD8-CD45RO+ cells were sorted as memory CD4+ T cells on a FACSAria II. Input material: memory CD4+ T cells from blood. The receptors derive from an adult in good health and CMV-seronegative.

This sequence joins TRBV18 and TRBJ1-4; unclear D gene. The germline V gene has CDR1 KGHSH and CDR2 LQKENI. Trimming cost V 3 bases and J 1 base, with 12 bases left between them. This CDR3 has 16 residues. This chain's CDR3 is CASSPPGERTNEKLFF. The DNA of the CDR3 is TGTGCCAGCTCACCGCCCGGGGAACGAACTAATGAAAAACTGTTTTTT.

J is TRBJ1-5 and V is TRBV4-3, with D possibly TRBD1 on 5 matching bases. V lost 0 bases to trimming and J lost 2 bases, with 14 bases between them. The CDR3 runs 17 residues. Germline loops: CDR1 LGHNA, CDR2 YSLEER. Written as DNA, the CDR3 is TGCGCCAGCAGCCAAGATGCGGGGGATGTTGGCAATCAGCCCCAGCATTTT. As protein: CASSQDAGDVGNQPQHF.

On this clone: At one boundary the junction diverges from the germline segment, which might be a read error. The V and J genes are TRBV9 and TRBJ2-7, with 9 bases identical to TRBD2. This CDR3 contains 13 residues. Germline loops: CDR1 SGDLS, CDR2 YYNGEE. The CDR3 bases are TGTGCCAGTAGCGGGGGCGGATTCTACGAGCAGTACTTC. This codes for CASSGGGFYEQYF. Using reference TRBV9 and TRBJ2-7 for the parts outside the CDR3, the full variable domain is DSGVTQTPKHLITATGQRVTLRCSPRSGDLSVYWYQQSLDQGLQFLIQYYNGEERAKGNILERFSAQQFPDLHSELNLSSLELGDSALYFCASSGGGFYEQYFGPGTRLTVT.

The chain couples TRBV4-2 to TRBJ1-4; 7 bases agree with TRBD1. The germline V gene encodes CDR1 LGHNA and CDR2 YNFKEQ. Unmatched junction bases numbered 6, after V lost 0 bases and J lost 8 bases. There are 15 residues in the CDR3. The CDR3 nucleotides read TGTGCCAGCAGCCAAGAATGGGACAGCAACGAAAAACTGTTTTTT. Its protein is CASSQEWDSNEKLFF.

The gene calls are TRBV30 and TRBJ1-2; maybe TRBD1 (5 bases). Deletions cut 2 bases from V and 2 bases from J, with 15 bases between. There are 15 residues in the CDR3. Germline CDR1 GTSNPN, CDR2 SVGIG (reference sequence). This CDR3 is CAWSQPSRENYGYTF. Here the CDR3 DNA reads TGTGCCTGGAGTCAACCATCCAGGGAAAACTATGGCTACACCTTC.

This clone has just one count. The genes are TRBV7-6 and TRBJ1-2, with D perhaps matching TRBD1 (5 bases). The CDR3 is 12 amino acids. V lost 5 bases and J lost 2, with 6 bases in between. CDR1 is SGHVS, CDR2 FNYEAQ, per germline. The CDR3 here is CASSRDNYGYTF. CDR3 sequence (DNA): TGTGCCAGCAGCCGGGACAACTATGGCTACACCTTC.

V and J are TRBV7-9 and TRBJ1-1; TRBD1 aligns across 9 bases. Germline CDR1 SEHNR, CDR2 FQNEAQ (reference sequence). V was pared by 3 bases and J by 5 bases, with 4 bases of the junction left unmatched. This CDR3 spans 14 amino acids. The CDR3 is CASSFGDRVTEAFF. CDR3 bases: TGTGCCAGCAGCTTCGGGGACAGGGTAACTGAAGCTTTCTTT.

The chain recombines TRBV6-1 with TRBJ1-2, with TRBD1 identical over 7 bases. The V gene's germline CDR1 is MNHNS and CDR2 SASEGT. J gave up 5 bases and V 7 bases, and 4 bases lay outside the gene matches. CDR3 length: 12 amino acids. CDR3 nucleotides: TGTGCCAGCAAGACAGGGTCTTATGGCTACACCTTC. Translating gives CASKTGSYGYTF.